The entry below gives a single T cell receptor beta chain sequence along with its context. Produced via immunoSEQ multiplex PCR; TCRdb's table is partial and in-frame only. The sample holds roughly 94,000 clones, less than 85% seen once. The data originate from a study of control samples from healthy donors and cancer patients. This CDR3 is built from 14 residues. Trimming removed 4 bases from V and 2 bases from J; junction bases left unmatched: 2. Germline CDR1 and CDR2: SGHNT and YYREEE (reference sequence). Sequencing was performed on PBMCs. The clonotype was recovered from a man aged 65-85 years with lung cancer. V is TRBV5-4 and J is TRBJ2-1; 8 nucleotides match TRBD2. The CDR3: CASSTRGAYNEQFF. In DNA, the CDR3 is TGTGCCAGCAGCACGCGGGGGGCCTACAATGAGCAGTTCTTC.